Sequencing of this T cell receptor beta chain was carried out in a study of blood T cells in healthy people across ages. Every donor gave roughly 9.2 milliliters of peripheral blood. Per sample, extraction of total RNA gave at least 5 micrograms in every case. There are 12 residues in the CDR3. Trimming shortened V by 8 bases and J by 4 bases, and 10 bases separated the two germline ends. In regard to this clonotype: Its antigen is currently unknown.

Next came a second PCR, run for about 7 to 12 cycles, which used a sample-barcoded 5' primer along with a J-beta primer mix. TCRdb re-analysed the 5' RACE reads in MiXCR, keeping a single row per CDR3 protein. The data show approximately 1,100,000 distinct CDR3 sequences, over 35% seen once. Study-wide findings and caveats: Significant beta diversity loss was already apparent by age roughly 44, declining roughly linearly.

The V gene is TRBV12-3 or TRBV12-4, the J gene TRBJ2-3; D remains unclear. This TCR came from a woman aged 55-69 years in good health. The sequencing input was blood. The CDR3 DNA reads as TGTGCCAGCGGCCAAAGGCCAGATACGCAGTATTTT. Its protein product is CASGQRPDTQYF.